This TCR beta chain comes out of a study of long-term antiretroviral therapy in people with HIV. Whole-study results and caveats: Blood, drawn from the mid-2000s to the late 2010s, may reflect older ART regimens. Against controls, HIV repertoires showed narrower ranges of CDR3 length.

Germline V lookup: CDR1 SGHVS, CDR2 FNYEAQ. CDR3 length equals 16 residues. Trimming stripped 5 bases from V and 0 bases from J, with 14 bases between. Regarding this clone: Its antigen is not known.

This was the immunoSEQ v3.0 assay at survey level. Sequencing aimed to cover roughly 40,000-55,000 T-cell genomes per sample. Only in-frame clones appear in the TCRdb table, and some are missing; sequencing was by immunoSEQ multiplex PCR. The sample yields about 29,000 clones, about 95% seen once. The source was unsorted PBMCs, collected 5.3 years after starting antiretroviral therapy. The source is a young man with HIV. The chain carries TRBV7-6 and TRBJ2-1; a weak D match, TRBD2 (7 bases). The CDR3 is CASSREGGPSYNEQFF. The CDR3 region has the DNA TGTGCCAGCAGCCGAGAGGGGGGGCCCTCCTACAATGAGCAGTTCTTC. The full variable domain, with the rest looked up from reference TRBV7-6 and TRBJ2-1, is GAGVSQSPRYKVTKRGQDVALRCDPISGHVSLYWYRQALGQGPEFLTYFNYEAQQDKSGLPNDRFSAERPEGSISTLTIQRTEQRDSAMYRCASSREGGPSYNEQFFGPGTRLTVL.